A single T cell receptor (beta chain) is shown here with its context. The sample is drawn from a study of T cell changes during pregnancy in multiple sclerosis. Sequenced by immunoSEQ multiplex PCR; TCRdb stores in-frame clones only, minus some. The sample yields about 64,000 clones, approximately 96% seen once. The CDR3 is made up of 14 amino acids. In germline, CDR1 is SGHVS, CDR2 FQNEAQ. V was clipped by 7 bases and J by 0 bases, with 10 bases between them. The TCR originated in a female donor with multiple sclerosis, enrolled in a pregnancy study. The chain uses TRBV7-8 and TRBJ2-1, with D tentatively TRBD2 (6 bases). Sequencing was performed on CD8+ T cells from peripheral blood mononuclear cells, taken after pregnancy. CDR3 nucleotide sequence: TGTGCCAGCACGGGGGAGAGCTCCTACAATGAGCAGTTCTTC. Encoded protein: CASTGESSYNEQFF.